This TCR beta chain was observed in a study of radiation and T cells in renal cell carcinoma. CDR3 size: 13 residues. The V and J ends lost 1 base and 5 bases, in that order; junction bases with no gene match: 4. Germline CDR1 and CDR2: SQVTM and ANQGSEA. The time point: blood 4 weeks post-SBRT, at nephrectomy. Specified treatment: 15 Gy SBRT to primary tumor, nephrectomy 4 weeks later. This renal cell carcinoma was of the clear cell type. TCRdb keeps only in-frame clones here, not all; method: immunoSEQ multiplex PCR. The sample contains over 25,000 clones, approximately 81% of which appear only once.

The source is a man between 60 and 75 years old with renal cell carcinoma. The chain uses TRBV29-1 and TRBJ2-5; 7 positions agree with TRBD2. Sample: blood, taken from a patient whose treatment included radiotherapy and nephrectomy. CDR3 in amino acids: CSVEAGRGETQYF. The CDR3 DNA reads TGCAGCGTTGAAGCTGGGCGGGGGGAGACCCAGTACTTC.